The sequence of this TCR beta chain was determined in a study of cytomegalovirus exposure and HLA in healthy donors (dated by TCRdb to the late 2010s). About the full investigation: In an earlier analysis of under 750 of the donors, 250 to 350 Gb of sequence data and 117 million unique TCR beta sequences from roughly 200 million T cells were reported. A later analysis re-analyzed previously published TCR beta repertoires from 500 to 700 donors and added high-resolution HLA genotyping to study TCR occurrence patterns. Roughly 5 DR-DQ haplotypes were handled as single units for association and clustering, since linkage in the cohort was strong. To decide whether each TCR beta V gene segment behaved as functional or pseudogenic, an earlier analysis of some 600 of the donors relied on high-throughput TCR beta sequencing. All discovery cohort repertoires had been generated on a single sequencing platform. Along with the roughly 670-subject first cohort, a separate validation cohort of over 90 different subjects was used. To predict cytomegalovirus infection status, the study brought together high-throughput TCR immunosequencing, statistical association of individual TCRs with disease status, and machine learning. The later analysis used no new phenotypic data to find candidate immune exposures, relying instead on TCR beta sequences and their occurrence across donors. A later genetic analysis took genome-wide SNP genotypes for about three fifths of the 666 donors and used that subset as a discovery cohort. Among 350 to 400 genotyped donors of the cohort, an average of about 240,000 unique TCR beta nucleotide sequences were sequenced per donor, approximately 20% of them non-productive. HLA typing included class I and class II loci at four-digit resolution. An early release covering about 600 HLA-typed donors comprised approximately 290 gigabases of sequencing data and 85 million or so unique TCR sequences. The T cell repertoires of several hundred subjects were profiled by immunosequencing and related to cytomegalovirus serostatus. The study was designed to test whether signatures of past pathogen exposure could be identified by cataloging public T cell receptors. Typing coverage differed by locus: A, B, C, DRB1 and DQB1 were typed in roughly 620-630 donors, DQA1 in 500 to 550, DPA1 in some 610, and DPB1 in 450 to 480. Donor age, sex, ethnicity and CMV serostatus were compiled together with the repertoire data. Of the approximately 400 genotyped donors, around 81% fell in the genetic ancestry cluster associated with self-reported Caucasian donors.

The full study reports these points: A group of highly shared sequence variants was considered likely to be a technical artifact of the sequencing pipeline. In the study, around 150 TCR beta chains were listed as associated with cytomegalovirus. A later analysis found that HLA-associated TCR beta chains were more clonally expanded and had lower generation probabilities than equally common non-associated chains. CMV serostatus was the only immune exposure information available for the cohort. When HLA alleles, especially DR and DQ, strongly co-occurred, TCR associations were difficult to assign to individual alleles. The authors suggested that the approach could potentially be extended to other disease states and immunological phenotypes. The earlier analysis of approximately 560 of the donors excluded over 15 rarely observed V segments, including chromosome 9 orphons, because counts were too low. Presence/absence analyses assumed roughly uniform sequencing depth across donors, an assumption that may not hold. In a later genetic analysis, fewer N-insertions in productive TCRs were reported among donors in an Asian-associated ancestry cluster than the approximately 710-donor mean. Specific HLA alleles were associated with around 18,000 TCR beta sequences at a false discovery rate of 0.05 in a later analysis. Most TCR sequences were observed very rarely across donors, whereas some public TCRs were present in many individuals. Some IMGT-functional V segments, including TRBV6-2 and TRBV6-3, could not be distinguished by the 87-base-pair reads and were therefore excluded. Only TCR beta chains were sequenced in this cohort, and the absence of alpha or paired-chain data limited detectable features. Correlated functional status among segregating V segments might reflect linkage disequilibrium, but an unknown experimental factor could not be ruled out. A few of the identified cytomegalovirus-associated TCR beta chains were confirmed in vitro to be specific for cytomegalovirus antigens. V-gene and J-gene trimming of TCR beta chains was associated with a missense DCLRE1C variant in a later genetic analysis, and the association was replicated in an independent cohort. A later analysis reported that several top co-occurrence clusters appeared linked to parvovirus B19, influenza, CMV and Epstein-Barr virus. In an earlier analysis of 587 of the donors, most TCR beta V segments appeared in productive rearrangements about 90% or about 30% of the time, broadly matching IMGT annotations. In a later analysis, TCR association rates were found to vary across HLA loci, with the most associated TCRs seen for DRB1 alleles and the fewest for HLA-C alleles. A later analysis found that most CMV-associated TCR beta chains appeared HLA-restricted, with HLA associations seemingly driven largely by CMV exposure. Because HLA typing was missing for some donors at each locus, association tests included only the typed subset. A further reported finding was that TCR beta sequences accurately predicted the HLA-A and HLA-B alleles for most subjects in the first cohort. In both the original and validation cohorts, the classifier was reported to diagnose cytomegalovirus status with high specificity and sensitivity.

V was cut back by 9 bases and J by 8 bases, leaving a gap of 20 bases between them. Spanning cysteine to phenylalanine, the CDR3 consists of 13 amino acids. CDR3 DNA only is kept here, 39 bases in frame from base 1. From the germline V gene, CDR1 is SGHRS and CDR2 is YFSETQ. Library preparation employed the immunoSEQ multiplex PCR assay. For the multiplex PCR, a mixture combining 60 forward primers for TCR Vbeta segments and 13 reverse primers for TCR Jbeta segments was used. A multiplex PCR assay on genomic DNA amplified the CDR3 region of rearranged TCR beta genes. Amplified TCR beta libraries were sequenced as 87-base-pair reads on the Illumina HiSeq System. In the paper's pipeline: A later analysis tallied approximately 87 million unique TCR beta chains across the 666 repertoires, and around 12 million of those chains were shared by two or more donors. To remove PCR and sequencing errors, raw reads were error-corrected and collapsed into unique sequences using a nearest-neighbor algorithm that merged closely related sequences. V, D and J gene segments were assigned by aligning CDR3 sequences to IMGT reference sequences. For a sequence to be retained, a match of at least six nucleotides was required to both a V gene segment and a J gene segment. Rearrangements were classified as productive when the CDR3 lacked stop codons and remained in frame with V and J, and all other rearrangements were classified as non-productive. Following IMGT convention, CDR3 was defined as the stretch from the second conserved V-encoded cysteine up to the conserved J-encoded phenylalanine. In an earlier analysis of more than 550 of the donors, sequences lacking an unambiguous match to a single V gene segment were excluded. In an earlier analysis of around 600 of the donors, V segments were called functional above 56.7% productive rearrangements and were called segregating when the between-donor standard deviation exceeded 5%. A statistical classification framework was built for diagnosing cytomegalovirus status from the catalog of TCR beta chain sequences. In a later analysis, TCR nucleotide sequences were compared against IMGT/GENE-DB human TR gene sequences so that V and J genes could be assigned. The TCRdist pipeline was used in a later analysis to assign CDR3 sequences and most-parsimonious VDJ recombination scenarios. In a later analysis, each TCR beta chain was defined by its CDR3 amino acid sequence together with its V-gene family, and reads lacking a unique V-gene family were excluded. A later analysis removed 600 or so highly shared, low-generation-probability nucleotide sequences to deal with suspected cross-contamination and a sequencing artifact. In a later analysis, a clonal expansion index for each public chain was calculated from normalized within-repertoire ranks of inferred template counts. Generation probabilities in a later analysis came from a VDJ recombination model fitted to out-of-frame rearrangements, and those results were checked against IGoR. In a later analysis, TCR-TCR, TCR-HLA and TCR-CMV co-occurrence was scored with hypergeometric tests, and a repertoire-size bias correction was applied to TCR pairs. A later analysis estimated false discovery rates by permuting HLA or CMV assignments 20 times. In a later analysis, co-occurring TCRs were grouped using DBSCAN, and TCRdist sequence similarity was added for clustering within HLA-allele-positive subsets. Co-occurrence clustering excluded repertoires with fewer than 30,000 or more than 120,000 public chains, plus five with anomalous nucleotide sharing. In TCRdb, the immuneACCESS table is reduced to in-frame sequences with V and J assigned. These tables do not hold every clone; where another copy was compared, an unresolved V gene accounts for under half, and the others remain unexplained. V and J calls and clone size follow that table, whereas D and trimming were derived from the DNA. The table for this sample lists 55,000 to 80,000 clones; 65% to 75% of them were counted only once. The ten largest clones add up to around a quarter of the sample.

This clone was counted a few times. What this receptor recognizes is not known. No much larger clone is present one base from it, and per-base qualities are unavailable. The cohort comprised around 690 healthy bone marrow donors. At the time of sampling, every cohort member was nominally healthy, though immune exposures that went unrecorded were likely present. The donor tested CMV seropositive, placing the donor among the 250 to 350 seropositive members of the cohort. Every donor gave a peripheral blood sample, and the peripheral blood mononuclear cells from that sample were used for TCR beta sequencing. Genomic DNA extraction from the blood cell samples was performed with the Qiagen DNeasy Blood Extraction Kit.

The sequencing input was PBMCs. The receptor was derived from a man between 45 and 60 years old in good health and CMV-seropositive. Rearrangement joined TRBV5-1 to TRBJ1-2; the D region possibly corresponds to TRBD1 (5 bases align). The base sequence is TGCGCCACCCGACCGGGGACTTCGGAAGGCTACACCTTC. It translates to CATRPGTSEGYTF. Extended through the reference TRBV5-1 and TRBJ1-2 proteins, this CDR3 yields the full variable domain: KAGVTQTPRYLIKTRGQQVTLSCSPISGHRSVSWYQQTPGQGLQFLFEYFSETQRNKGNFPGRFSGRQFSNSRSEMNVSTLELGDSALYLCATRPGTSEGYTFGSGTRLTVV.